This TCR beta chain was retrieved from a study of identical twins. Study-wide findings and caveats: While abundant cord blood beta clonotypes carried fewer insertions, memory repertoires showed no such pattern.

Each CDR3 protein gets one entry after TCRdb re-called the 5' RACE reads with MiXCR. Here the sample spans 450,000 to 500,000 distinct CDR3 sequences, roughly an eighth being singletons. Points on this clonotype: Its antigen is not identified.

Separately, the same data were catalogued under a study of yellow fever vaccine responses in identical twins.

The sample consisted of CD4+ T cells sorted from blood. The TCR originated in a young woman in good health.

CDR3 nucleotide sequence: TGCGCCAGCAGCTTGGGGACTATAGTCGCAGATACGCAGTATTTT. Encoded protein: CASSLGTIVADTQYF. The gene calls are TRBV5-1 and TRBJ2-3, with D tentatively TRBD2 (6 bases). Germline CDR1 and CDR2: SGHRS and YFSETQ. The CDR3 loop spans 15 amino acids. Trimming removed 0 bases from V and 4 bases from J, with 12 bases in between.